This TCR beta chain was identified in a study of identifying expanded T cells in peripheral blood. To note about this clone: As yet, its antigen is unknown.

During the collection period, no donor immune events like infections were recorded. Sequenced by immunoSEQ multiplex PCR; TCRdb stores in-frame clones only, minus some. The table includes under 130,000 clones, around 88% detected once. In germline, CDR1 is SGHRS, CDR2 YFSETQ. V was clipped by 0 bases and J by 6 bases; unmatched bases: 9. The CDR3 runs to 16 residues. Overall study findings and caveats: Over about two and four weeks, about 16 and 19 clones changed, versus 1.2 between replicates. Approximately two-week clone count variance significantly increased as total template count grew.

The chain links TRBV5-1 to TRBJ1-2; TRBD1 matches 9 bases. Input material: blood. The receptor comes from a person between 18 and 75 years old in good health. CDR3 sequence: CASSLGPTGGADGYTF. The CDR3 DNA is TGCGCCAGCAGCTTGGGTCCCACAGGGGGCGCGGATGGCTACACCTTC.